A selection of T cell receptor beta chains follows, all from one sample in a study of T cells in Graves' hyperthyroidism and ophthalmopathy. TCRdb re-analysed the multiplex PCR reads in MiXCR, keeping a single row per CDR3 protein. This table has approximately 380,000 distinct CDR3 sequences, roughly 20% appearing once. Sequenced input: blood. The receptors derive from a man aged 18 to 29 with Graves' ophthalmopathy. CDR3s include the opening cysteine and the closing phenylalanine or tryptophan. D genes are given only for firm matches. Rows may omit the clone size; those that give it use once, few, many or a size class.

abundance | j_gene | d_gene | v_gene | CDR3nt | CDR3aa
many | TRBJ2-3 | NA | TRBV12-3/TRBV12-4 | TGTGCCAGCAGTTTAGGCGCCGTCACAGATACGCAGTATTTT | CASSLGAVTDTQYF
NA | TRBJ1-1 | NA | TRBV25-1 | TGTGCCAGCAGCCGTGGGGCACAGGAGGGCACTGAAGCTTTCTTT | CASSRGAQEGTEAFF
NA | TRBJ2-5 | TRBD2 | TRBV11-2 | TGTGCCAGCAGCCAAACACTAGCGGCCCCCGAGGCGGAGACCCAGTACTTC | CASSQTLAAPEAETQYF
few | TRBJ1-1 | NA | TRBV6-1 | TGTGCCAGCAGTGAAGTTTTGGGCACTGAAGCTTTCTTT | CASSEVLGTEAFF
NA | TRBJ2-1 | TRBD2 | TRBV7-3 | TGTGCCAGCAGCTTAACTGGCGGGAGGGCGAATGAGCAGTTCTTC | CASSLTGGRANEQFF
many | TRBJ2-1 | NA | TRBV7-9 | TGTGCCAGCAGCTTAGCGGAAGGGCCGGGTGAGCAGTTCTTC | CASSLAEGPGEQFF
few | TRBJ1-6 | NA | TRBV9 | TGTGCCAGCAGTAGGAGTGCCGGTAATTCACCCCTCCACTTT | CASSRSAGNSPLHF
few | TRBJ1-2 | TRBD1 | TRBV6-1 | TGTGCCAGCAGCCGGGACAGGGGGCCGCTCGGCTATGGCTACACCTTC | CASSRDRGPLGYGYTF
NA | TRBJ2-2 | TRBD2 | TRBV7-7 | TGTGCTAGCAGCTCTGGGACTAGCCGGAGTGGGGAGCTGTTTTTT | CASSSGTSRSGELFF
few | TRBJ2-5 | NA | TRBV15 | TGTGCCACCAGCAGAGGGGCAGGCCAAGAGACCCAGTACTTC | CATSRGAGQETQYF
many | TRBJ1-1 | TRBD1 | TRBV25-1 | TGTGCCAGCAGTGGGGCGAGGGTCAGGGGGACTGAAGCTTTCTTT | CASSGARVRGTEAFF
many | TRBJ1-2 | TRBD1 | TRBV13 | TGTGCCAGCAGCTTCAGGGGGCCTGGCTATGGCTACACCTTC | CASSFRGPGYGYTF
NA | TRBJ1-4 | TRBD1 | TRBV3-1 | TGTGCCAGCAACCAAAGGGACAGTCTTCCAACGAATGAAAAACTGTTTTTT | CASNQRDSLPTNEKLFF
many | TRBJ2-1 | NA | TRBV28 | TGTGCCAGCAGCCACCTCCAGGGGCGCTCCTACAATGAGCAGTTCTTC | CASSHLQGRSYNEQFF
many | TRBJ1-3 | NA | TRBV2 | TGTGCCAGCAGTGAAGCGACAGGTGTTGGAAACACCATATATTTT | CASSEATGVGNTIYF
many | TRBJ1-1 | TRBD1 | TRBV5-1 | TGCGCCAGCAGCATACTGGGACAGGAGAACACTGAAGCTTTCTTT | CASSILGQENTEAFF
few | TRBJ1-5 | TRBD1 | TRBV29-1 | TGCAGCGTAAGGGACAGCGGCAATCAGCCCCAGCATTTT | CSVRDSGNQPQHF
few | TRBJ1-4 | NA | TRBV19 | TGTGCCAGTAGTAATAACAGGGAAAAACTGTTTTTT | CASSNNREKLFF
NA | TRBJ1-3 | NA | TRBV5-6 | TGTGCCAGCAGCCCCGGTGACAGCATCATCCTTCTTGGAAACACCATATATTTT | CASSPGDSIILLGNTIYF
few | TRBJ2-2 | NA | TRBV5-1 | TGCGCCAGCAGCGTACAGGGGGGGCCGAACACCGGGGAGCTGTTTTTT | CASSVQGGPNTGELFF
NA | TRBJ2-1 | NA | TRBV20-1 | TGCAGTGCTAAAGATCCCAGACGAGGTGATGAGCAGTTCTTC | CSAKDPRRGDEQFF
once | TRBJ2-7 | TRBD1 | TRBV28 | TGTGCCAGCAGTTTGGCCCGGACAGGGTCCTACGAGCAGTACTTC | CASSLARTGSYEQYF
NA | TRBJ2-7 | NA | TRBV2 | TGTGCCAGCAGTGTTGGAGGGGAGCTATACGAGCAGTACTTC | CASSVGGELYEQYF
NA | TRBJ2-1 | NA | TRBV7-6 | TGTGCCAGCAGCTTGACTACCCTCTACAATGAGCAGTTCTTC | CASSLTTLYNEQFF
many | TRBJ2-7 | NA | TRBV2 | TGTGCCAGCAGAGAGAACACCTACGAGCAGTACTTC | CASRENTYEQYF
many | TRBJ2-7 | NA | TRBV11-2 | TGTGCCAGCAGCTTACCCCCCAGGGAACTATTAAACTACGAGCAGTACTTC | CASSLPPRELLNYEQYF
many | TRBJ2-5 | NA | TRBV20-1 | TGCAGTGCTAGAAGGGGCCAAGAGACCCAGTACTTC | CSARRGQETQYF
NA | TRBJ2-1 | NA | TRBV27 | TGTGCCAGCAGTTTATTGGGGGAATTTGAGCAGTTCTTC | CASSLLGEFEQFF